This TCR beta chain was sequenced in a study of human T cells and chemical hapten exposure. Study-level findings and limits: DPC sensitization did not alter TCRs above 1 in 1000 frequency.

Time point in this sample: healthy volunteer bleed at 2 weeks. RNA extraction used unfractionated whole blood as the source of total RNA. TCRdb re-analysed the RACE reads in MiXCR, keeping a single row per CDR3 protein. The table has around 45,000 distinct CDR3 sequences, about 4.5% seen once. The germline V gene has CDR1 MDHEN and CDR2 SYDVKM. The CDR3 has 15 residues. V shed 4 bases, J shed 5 bases, and the junction held 6 bases outside the gene matches. This clonotype was counted only a few times. Its target is not known. Material for sequencing was whole blood. The chain recombines TRBV28 with TRBJ2-7; 12 bases map to TRBD1. This sequence originates from a human donor in good health. Some clones in this sample may be carry-over from other donors' samples. CDR3 loop: CASSSAGTGGHEQYF. CDR3 in DNA: TGTGCCAGCAGTTCCGCCGGGACAGGGGGCCACGAGCAGTACTTC.